This paragraph reports one T cell receptor (beta chain). Antigen: not known. These data come from a study of PD-L1 blockade in urothelial cancer. The overall study: Between 0 and 3 chemotherapy regimens preceded treatment for each patient. The analyses of blood took place 3 weeks (second dose) and 6 weeks after treatment start.

Findings of the study overall: More expansion of tumor-associated blood clones, seen at 3 weeks, marked durable-benefit patients.

Germline V gene data show CDR1 as MDHEN and CDR2 as SYDVKM. J lost 1 base, V lost 5 bases, and 25 bases had no gene match. The CDR3 runs to 24 residues. Assay: immunoSEQ multiplex PCR; the TCRdb copy retains only in-frame clones and omits some. The sample lists about 45,000 clones; about 89% were seen once. The time point is: peripheral blood 6 weeks after treatment start. All patients carried locally advanced or metastatic urothelial carcinoma. The sequence derives from a man aged 65 to 79 with urothelial cancer. V gene TRBV28 combines with J gene TRBJ2-4, with 14 bases matching TRBD2. The sample here was PBMCs, taken around atezolizumab (anti-PD-L1) treatment. The CDR3 DNA reads as TGTGCCAGCAGTCCCTATATGGTCGTGACTAGCGGGAGGGCCGAGAGGTTCGCCAAAAACATTCAGTACTTC. This gives the protein CASSPYMVVTSGRAERFAKNIQYF.